This TCR beta chain is from a study of Ad26.COV2.S vaccination and SARS-CoV-2 variants. Study as a whole: In the COV1001 trial, the donor was in the Ad26.COV2.S arm. The vaccine Ad26.COV2.S was put into the muscle once, or twice with 56 days between.

Assay used: immunoSEQ multiplex PCR; TCRdb lists only in-frame clones, some missing. Of 400,000 to 450,000 clones in the sample, 92% are singletons; the top ten hold approximately 1.7%. This sample's treatment: roughly 20 received Ad26.COV2.S at low or high dose, single or two shots; several received placebo; per-sample allocation not given. Sample collection was performed on day 63 after the first vaccine or placebo injection. What was given as vaccine was an Ad26 vector encoding Wuhan-strain SARS-CoV-2 spike. V trimming: 5 bases; J trimming: 5 bases; junction bases outside the gene matches: 8. There are 15 residues in the CDR3. Germline CDR1 is LNHDA and CDR2 is SQIVND (reference sequence).

The genes are TRBV19 and TRBJ2-1, with 8 bases aligning to TRBD2. This sample comprised peripheral blood, obtained in a trial of Ad26.COV2.S vaccine versus placebo. The sequence derives from a person aged 18 to 59 who received the Ad26.COV2.S COVID-19 vaccine or a placebo. The DNA for the CDR3 is TGTGCCAGTAGTCCCACAGCGGGGGACCACAATGAGCAGTTCTTC. Translation: CASSPTAGDHNEQFF.